This T cell receptor (beta chain) emerged from a study of Graves' ophthalmopathy and Graves' hyperthyroidism. In the case of this clonotype: Its antigen is undetermined. This likely comes from a read error, as the CDR3 has no conserved phenylalanine or tryptophan at its end. No DNA is shown, since the ends of the CDR3 on it are uncertain; the CDR3 is the one TCRdb lists.

Germline lookup yields CDR1 SGHNT and CDR2 YYREEE (reference sequence). The CDR3 spans 9 residues, counting both ends. Over 18 months of follow-up, stable hyperthyroidism required that no ophthalmopathy appear. Patients were excluded if they had other autoimmune diseases or uncontrolled infections, and likewise if pregnancy or lactation applied. Reliance was placed on clinical symptoms, serum thyroxine, TRAb, thyroid ultrasound and orbital computed tomography for diagnosis. Broader study findings: Ophthalmopathy cases were distinguished from stable hyperthyroidism by a 13-signature model, reaching about 91% sensitivity and 81.08% specificity.

Amplification from RNA transcripts yielded the TCR beta CDR3 regions. First-round RT-PCR employed HTBI primers, with a second-round multiplex PCR after it. TCRdb independently ran MiXCR on the multiplex PCR reads; one entry per CDR3 protein. The table records 24,000 or so distinct CDR3 sequences, around 50% of them present only once. V usage is TRBV5-4 and J usage is TRBJ2-7. The sample taken for sequencing was peripheral blood. The TCR sequence derives from an adult woman with stable Graves' hyperthyroidism. The chain's CDR3 is CASSLARQQ.